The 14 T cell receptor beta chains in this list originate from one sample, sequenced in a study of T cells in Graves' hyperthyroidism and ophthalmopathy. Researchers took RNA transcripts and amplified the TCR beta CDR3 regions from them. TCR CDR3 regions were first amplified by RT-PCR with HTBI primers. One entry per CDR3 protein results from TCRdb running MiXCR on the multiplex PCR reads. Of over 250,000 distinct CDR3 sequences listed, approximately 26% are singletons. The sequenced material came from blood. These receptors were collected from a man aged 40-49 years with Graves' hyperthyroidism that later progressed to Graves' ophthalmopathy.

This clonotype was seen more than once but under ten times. The CDR3 DNA sequence: TGTGCCAGCACTACTCAGGGGGCTCTCGGCACTGAAGCTTTCTTT. It is translated as CASTTQGALGTEAFF. V gene TRBV12-3 or TRBV12-4 combines with J gene TRBJ1-1; 8 bases align to TRBD1. The CDR3 has 15 amino acids. With 7 bases clipped from V and 4 bases from J, the junction kept 11 bases outside the gene matches.

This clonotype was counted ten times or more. The CDR3 region is CASSGLLAGQETQYF. Here the CDR3 DNA reads TGTGCCAGCAGTGGTTTGCTAGCAGGGCAAGAGACCCAGTACTTC. The chain recombines TRBV2 with TRBJ2-5, with D perhaps matching TRBD1 or TRBD2 (5 bases each). The ends were cut back, 4 bases at V and 2 bases at J, with 14 bases in the middle. CDR3 length: 15 residues. The germline gives CDR1 SNHLY, CDR2 FYNNEI.

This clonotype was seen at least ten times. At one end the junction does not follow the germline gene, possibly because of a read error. This chain's CDR3 is CASSLESRDYTGKLFF. DNA for the CDR3: TGTGCCAGCAGCCTAGAAAGCAGGGATTACACCGGGAAGCTGTTTTTT. The chain has TRBV7-3 and TRBJ2-2, with D perhaps TRBD1 or TRBD2 (5 bases each). Germline values: CDR1 SGHTA, CDR2 FQGTGA. The CDR3 has 16 residues.

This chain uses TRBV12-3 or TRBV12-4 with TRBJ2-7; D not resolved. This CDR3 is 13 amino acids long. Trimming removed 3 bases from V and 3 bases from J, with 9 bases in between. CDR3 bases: TGTGCCAGCAGTTTCGGGCGCCGCTACGAGCAGTACTTC. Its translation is CASSFGRRYEQYF.

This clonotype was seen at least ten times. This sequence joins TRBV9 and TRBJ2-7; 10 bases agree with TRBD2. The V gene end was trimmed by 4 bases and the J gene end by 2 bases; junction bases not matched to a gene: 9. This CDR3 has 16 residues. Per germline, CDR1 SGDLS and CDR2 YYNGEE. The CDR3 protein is CASSTRGSGRAYEQYF. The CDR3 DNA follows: TGTGCCAGCAGCACCCGCGGCAGCGGGAGGGCCTACGAGCAGTACTTC.

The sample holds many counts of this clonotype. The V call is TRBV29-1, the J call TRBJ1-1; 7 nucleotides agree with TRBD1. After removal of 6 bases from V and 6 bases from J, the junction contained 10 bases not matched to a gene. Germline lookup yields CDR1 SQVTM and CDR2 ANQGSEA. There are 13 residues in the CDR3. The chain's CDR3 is CSVATGDGPEAFF. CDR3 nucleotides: TGCAGCGTAGCCACAGGGGATGGCCCTGAAGCTTTCTTT.

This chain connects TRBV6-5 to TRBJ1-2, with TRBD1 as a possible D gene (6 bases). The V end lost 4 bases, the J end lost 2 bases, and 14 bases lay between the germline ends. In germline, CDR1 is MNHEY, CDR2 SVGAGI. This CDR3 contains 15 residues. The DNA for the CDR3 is TGTGCCAGCAGTTTACACAGGGCTCCCAACTATGGCTACACCTTC. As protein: CASSLHRAPNYGYTF.

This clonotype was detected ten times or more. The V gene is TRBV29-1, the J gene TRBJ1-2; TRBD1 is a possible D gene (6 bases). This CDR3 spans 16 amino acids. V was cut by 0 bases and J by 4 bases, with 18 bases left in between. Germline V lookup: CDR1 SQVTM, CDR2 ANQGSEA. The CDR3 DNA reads TGCAGCGTTGAAGACAGGGGCGATTCCGCTAGCTATGGCTACACCTTC. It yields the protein CSVEDRGDSASYGYTF.

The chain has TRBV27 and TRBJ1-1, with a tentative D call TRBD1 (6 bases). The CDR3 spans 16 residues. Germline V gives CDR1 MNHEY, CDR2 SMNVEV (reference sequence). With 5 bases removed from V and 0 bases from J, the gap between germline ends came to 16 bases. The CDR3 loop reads CASSRDRIPVNTEAFF. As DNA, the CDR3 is TGTGCCAGCAGTCGAGACAGGATCCCCGTGAACACTGAAGCTTTCTTT.

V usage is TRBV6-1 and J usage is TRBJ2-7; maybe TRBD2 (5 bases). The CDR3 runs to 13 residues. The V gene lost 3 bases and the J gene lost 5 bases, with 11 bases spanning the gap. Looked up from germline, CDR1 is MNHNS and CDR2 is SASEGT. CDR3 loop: CASSDPEVHEQYF. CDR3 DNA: TGTGCCAGCAGTGATCCGGAGGTCCACGAGCAGTACTTC.

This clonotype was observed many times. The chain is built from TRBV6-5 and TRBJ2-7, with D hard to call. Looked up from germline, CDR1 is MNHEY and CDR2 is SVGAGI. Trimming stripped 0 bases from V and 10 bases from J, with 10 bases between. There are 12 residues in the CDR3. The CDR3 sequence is CASSYSGSGQYF. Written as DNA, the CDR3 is TGTGCCAGCAGTTACTCGGGCTCTGGTCAGTACTTC.

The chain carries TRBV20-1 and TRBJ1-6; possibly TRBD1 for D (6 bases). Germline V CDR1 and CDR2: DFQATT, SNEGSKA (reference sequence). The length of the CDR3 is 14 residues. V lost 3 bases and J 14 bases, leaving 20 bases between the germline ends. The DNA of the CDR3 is TGCAGTGCTAGCGGAGGGGTACAGGGTTTAGCCCTCCACTTT. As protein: CSASGGVQGLALHF.

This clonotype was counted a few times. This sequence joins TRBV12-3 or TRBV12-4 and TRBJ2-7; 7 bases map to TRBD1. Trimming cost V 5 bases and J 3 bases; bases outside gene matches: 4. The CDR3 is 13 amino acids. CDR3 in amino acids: CASSPRTGYEQYF. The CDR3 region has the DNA TGTGCCAGCAGTCCTCGGACAGGCTACGAGCAGTACTTC.

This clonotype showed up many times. CDR3 region: CASSRRKEMNTEAFF. Written as DNA, the CDR3 is TGTGCCAGCAGTCGTCGGAAGGAGATGAACACTGAAGCTTTCTTT. The chain carries TRBV6-1 and TRBJ1-1; D uncertain. The CDR3 length is 15 residues. CDR1 and CDR2 from the germline V gene are MNHNS and SASEGT. Trimming cost V 5 bases and J 0 bases, with 13 bases left between them.